The 6 T cell receptor beta chains listed next were all sequenced from one sample in a study of OX40 agonist ivuxolimab in advanced cancers. Assay: immunoSEQ multiplex PCR; the TCRdb copy retains only in-frame clones and omits some. Among tens of thousands of clones listed, approximately 82% were seen once. Here the sequenced sample was CD4+ or CD8+ T cells sorted from blood, taken in a trial of the OX40 agonist ivuxolimab. Receptors were obtained from an adult with an advanced solid tumor such as melanoma, head and neck, liver or kidney cancer.

The J gene is TRBJ2-3, the V gene TRBV7-9; 7 bases are shared with TRBD1. V shed 4 bases, J shed 6 bases, and the junction held 10 bases outside the gene matches. CDR3 length: 15 amino acids. Germline lookup yields CDR1 SEHNR and CDR2 FQNEAQ (reference sequence). This CDR3 is CASSSRGPEGDTQYF. CDR3 DNA sequence: TGTGCCAGCAGCTCAAGGGGGCCCGAAGGGGATACGCAGTATTTT.

Comment on this clone: Compared with germline, one end of the junction differs, possibly owing to a read error. In the same sample, other DNA sequences code for this CDR3. CDR3 nucleotide sequence: TGTGCCAGCAGCCAAGATTGGGACCTATCGAACACCGGAGAGCTGTTTTTT. Protein sequence: CASSQDWDLSNTGELFF. The rearrangement joins TRBV4-2 to TRBJ2-2; D might be TRBD1 or TRBD2, each matching 5 bases. Germline V CDR1 and CDR2: LGHNA, YNFKEQ. There are 17 residues in the CDR3.

The V and J genes are TRBV27 and TRBJ2-3; 9 bases fit TRBD2. The CDR3 loop spans 18 amino acids. CDR1 and CDR2 (germline): MNHEY, SMNVEV (reference sequence). V lost 1 base to trimming and J lost 2 bases; unmatched junction nucleotides: 10. Here the CDR3 DNA reads TGTGCCAGCAGTTTATACGGCATACTAGCGGGTACCACAGATACGCAGTATTTT. Residues: CASSLYGILAGTTDTQYF.

CDR3 region: CASGGTVSYEQYF. CDR3 sequence (DNA): TGTGCTAGTGGTGGGACGGTCTCCTACGAGCAGTACTTC. The V gene is TRBV12-5, the J gene TRBJ2-7; either TRBD1 or TRBD2 may fit D (5 bases each). Germline loops: CDR1 LGHNT, CDR2 FRNRAP. With 5 bases removed from V and 0 bases from J, the gap between germline ends came to 8 bases. CDR3 length equals 13 residues.

The chain joins TRBV4-1 to TRBJ2-7; 9 nucleotides agree with TRBD1. Germline trimming cut 4 bases from V and 2 bases from J; bases unmatched to any gene: 3. This CDR3 spans 14 amino acids. Germline V gene lookup returns CDR1 MGHRA and CDR2 YSYEKL. The CDR3 loop reads CASSPRQGAYEQYF. The CDR3 DNA reads TGCGCCAGCAGCCCCAGACAGGGGGCCTACGAGCAGTACTTC.

This clone was detected a few times. V gene TRBV20-1 combines with J gene TRBJ2-1; D is ambiguous. CDR3 length: 10 amino acids. V was pared by 3 bases and J by 12 bases, with 9 bases between. Germline V CDR1 and CDR2: DFQATT, SNEGSKA (reference sequence). The CDR3 spells CSASEGLQFF. CDR3 nucleotide sequence: TGCAGTGCTAGTGAAGGGTTGCAGTTCTTC.